These 26 T cell receptor beta chains were sequenced from one sample in a study of OX40 agonist ivuxolimab in advanced cancers. The data were produced by immunoSEQ multiplex PCR, yet TCRdb's version contains in-frame clones alone and is incomplete. The table shows 80,000 to 95,000 clones, with 91% occurring only once. Sample: CD4+ or CD8+ T cells sorted from blood, taken in a trial of the OX40 agonist ivuxolimab. The receptors come from an adult with an advanced solid tumor such as melanoma, head and neck, liver or kidney cancer.

This sequence joins TRBV4-2 and TRBJ2-7, with D unclear. V was pared by 0 bases and J by 2 bases, with 2 bases between. The CDR3 is 12 residues long. Germline CDR1 LGHNA, CDR2 YNFKEQ. CDR3 DNA sequence: TGTGCCAGCAGCCAAGACCCCTACGAGCAGTACTTC. Protein product: CASSQDPYEQYF.

This clone was observed once. The V and J genes are TRBV5-1 and TRBJ2-3; unclear D gene. This CDR3 comprises 13 residues. Germline V gene data show CDR1 as SGHRS and CDR2 as YFSETQ. V dropped 0 bases and J dropped 8 bases, with 10 bases sitting between them. CDR3 DNA: TGCGCCAGCAGCTTGGTCAAGGACCCTACGCAGTATTTT. It yields the protein CASSLVKDPTQYF.

V and J are TRBV30 and TRBJ1-6; D is unclear. With 2 bases removed from V and 9 bases from J, the gap between germline ends came to 8 bases. CDR3 length: 12 amino acids. Germline loops: CDR1 GTSNPN, CDR2 SVGIG (reference sequence). CDR3 DNA sequence: TGTGCCTGGAGTCGGAACAGTTCACCCCTCCACTTT. The encoded protein is CAWSRNSSPLHF.

V usage is TRBV5-1 and J usage is TRBJ2-3, with TRBD1 as a possible D gene (6 bases). This CDR3 is built from 15 residues. Trimming stripped 2 bases from V and 2 bases from J, with 12 bases between. Per germline, CDR1 SGHRS and CDR2 YFSETQ. This CDR3 reads CASSFTGQTTDTQYF. CDR3 nucleotides: TGCGCCAGCAGCTTTACTGGACAGACCACAGATACGCAGTATTTT. The entire variable domain, with the rest obtained from reference TRBV5-1 and TRBJ2-3, is as follows: KAGVTQTPRYLIKTRGQQVTLSCSPISGHRSVSWYQQTPGQGLQFLFEYFSETQRNKGNFPGRFSGRQFSNSRSEMNVSTLELGDSALYLCASSFTGQTTDTQYFGPGTRLTVL.

The rearrangement uses TRBV30 and TRBJ2-2; tentatively, D is TRBD1 (6 bases). The CDR3 sequence is 17 residues long. V was shortened by 4 bases and J by 5 bases, with 23 bases between the two germline ends. Germline V gene data show CDR1 as GTSNPN and CDR2 as SVGIG (reference sequence). The CDR3 nucleotides are TGTGCCTGGACTTTGGGAAGCGCGAGGGGGATTACCGGGGAGCTGTTTTTT. Protein product: CAWTLGSARGITGELFF. The variable domain in full, completed from reference TRBV30 and TRBJ2-2, reads SQTIHQWPATLVQPVGSPLSLECTVEGTSNPNLYWYRQAAGRGLQLLFYSVGIGQISSEVPQNLSASRPQDRQFILSSKKLLLSDSGFYLCAWTLGSARGITGELFFGEGSRLTVL.

The V and J genes are TRBV9 and TRBJ2-7; a weak D match, TRBD1 (6 bases). Germline loops: CDR1 SGDLS, CDR2 YYNGEE. The CDR3 spans 13 residues. Trimming took 2 bases from V and 3 from J, leaving 9 bases between them. CDR3 in amino acids: CASSVGTNYEQYF. The CDR3 DNA is TGTGCCAGCAGCGTCGGGACAAACTACGAGCAGTACTTC.

The V gene is TRBV19, the J gene TRBJ2-2; 8 bases align to TRBD1. Germline assignment: CDR1 LNHDA and CDR2 SQIVND (reference sequence). This CDR3 spans 18 amino acids. The V and J ends lost 0 bases and 4 bases, in that order; junction bases with no gene match: 10. The CDR3, as DNA: TGTGCCAGTAGTATAGATCACCCGGCAGGGGGCAGCACCGGGGAGCTGTTTTTT. The encoded protein is CASSIDHPAGGSTGELFF.

This chain connects TRBV18 to TRBJ2-3, with 9 bases matching TRBD2. The CDR3 covers 15 residues. After removal of 4 bases from V and 3 bases from J, the junction contained 5 bases not matched to a gene. Germline V gene sequence: CDR1 KGHSH, CDR2 LQKENI. The CDR3 coding sequence is TGTGCCAGCTCACGGATAGCGGGAGAGACAGATACGCAGTATTTT. It is translated as CASSRIAGETDTQYF.

The chain recombines TRBV13 with TRBJ1-1; TRBD1 is a possible D gene (5 bases). The CDR3 has 14 amino acids. The germline V gene has CDR1 PRHDT and CDR2 FYEKMQ (reference sequence). Trimming cost V 3 bases and J 6 bases, with 14 bases left between them. CDR3 nucleotides: TGTGCCAGCAGCTTGGGACGGCCGGGACCTGAAGCTTTCTTT. This codes for CASSLGRPGPEAFF. Filled out from reference TRBV13 and TRBJ1-1, the complete variable domain reads AAGVIQSPRHLIKEKRETATLKCYPIPRHDTVYWYQQGPGQDPQFLISFYEKMQSDKGSIPDRFSAQQFSDYHSELNMSSLELGDSALYFCASSLGRPGPEAFFGQGTRLTVV.

The rearrangement joins TRBV18 to TRBJ2-5; 8 bases align to TRBD1. Trimming at V came to 4 bases and at J to 3 bases, leaving 10 bases not matched to a gene. Germline V lookup: CDR1 KGHSH, CDR2 LQKENI. The CDR3 length is 16 residues. In DNA form, the CDR3 reads TGTGCCAGCTCACTCAGGTCCGGGACAGGTGAAGAGACCCAGTACTTC. It specifies CASSLRSGTGEETQYF. The full variable domain, in which reference TRBV18 and TRBJ2-5 provide the parts outside the CDR3, is NAGVMQNPRHLVRRRGQEARLRCSPMKGHSHVYWYRQLPEEGLKFMVYLQKENIIDESGMPKERFSAEFPKEGPSILRIQQVVRGDSAAYFCASSLRSGTGEETQYFGPGTRLLVL.

V gene TRBV7-6 combines with J gene TRBJ2-5; 13 positions agree with TRBD2. The germline gives CDR1 SGHVS, CDR2 FNYEAQ. V lost 1 base to trimming and J lost 5 bases; unmatched junction nucleotides: 7. CDR3 size: 17 residues. The CDR3 sequence: CASSLGRTSGSWETQYF. The CDR3 DNA reads as TGTGCCAGCAGCTTAGGGAGGACTAGCGGGAGTTGGGAGACCCAGTACTTC.

This clone has only one observation. The rearrangement joins TRBV12-5 to TRBJ2-7; 7 nucleotides line up with TRBD2. The V gene end was trimmed by 0 bases and the J gene end by 5 bases; junction bases not matched to a gene: 16. In germline, CDR1 is LGHNT, CDR2 FRNRAP. This CDR3 contains 18 residues. This chain's CDR3 is CASGLVPSGDEWSNEQYF. CDR3 nucleotides: TGTGCTAGTGGTTTGGTGCCTAGCGGAGACGAGTGGTCTAACGAGCAGTACTTC.

This clone appeared once. The rearrangement joins TRBV10-3 to TRBJ2-7; D might be TRBD1 (6 bases). Germline assignment: CDR1 ENHRY and CDR2 SYGVKD. V was shortened by 8 bases and J by 0 bases, with 14 bases between the two germline ends. There are 14 residues in the CDR3. The DNA of the CDR3 is TGTGCCATCGGACAACAGGGCAGCTCCTACGAGCAGTACTTC. Translating it yields CAIGQQGSSYEQYF.

The CDR3 protein is CASSFGQGYGYTF. The CDR3 region has the DNA TGTGCCAGCAGCTTTGGTCAGGGCTATGGCTACACCTTC. V and J are TRBV7-9 and TRBJ1-2; tentative D call: TRBD1 (5 bases). The V and J ends lost 3 bases and 4 bases respectively, with 9 bases between them. This CDR3 region has 13 residues. From germline, CDR1 is SEHNR and CDR2 FQNEAQ (reference sequence).

The V and J genes are TRBV7-8 and TRBJ2-7, with D hard to call. The V end was cut by 5 bases, the J end by 5 bases, with 16 bases between. Germline V gene sequence: CDR1 SGHVS, CDR2 FQNEAQ. This CDR3 spans 14 amino acids. The CDR3: CASSPDWSVNEQYF. In DNA, the CDR3 is TGTGCCAGCAGCCCAGACTGGTCTGTGAACGAGCAGTACTTC.

The rearrangement joins TRBV28 to TRBJ2-7; 9 bases align to TRBD1. V lost 7 bases, J lost 1 base, and 5 bases stayed unmatched. The germline V gene has CDR1 MDHEN and CDR2 SYDVKM. CDR3 length: 14 residues. Here the CDR3 reads CASTPGQGSYEQYF. Here the CDR3 DNA reads TGTGCCAGCACCCCGGGACAGGGATCCTACGAGCAGTACTTC.

The chain couples TRBV6-4 to TRBJ2-1, with 7 bases that match TRBD2. The germline V gene encodes CDR1 MRHNA and CDR2 SNTAGT. This CDR3 is 14 amino acids long. J was trimmed by 9 bases and V by 5 bases; bases with no gene match: 10. The CDR3, as DNA: TGTGCCAGCAGTCCCGAGGGAGGGCCAGGTGAGCAGTTCTTC. It yields the protein CASSPEGGPGEQFF.

The chain uses TRBV12-5 and TRBJ2-1; D perhaps matches TRBD1 (6 bases). The CDR3 covers 16 residues. V lost 6 bases and J 2 bases, leaving 17 bases between the germline ends. Looked up from germline, CDR1 is LGHNT and CDR2 is FRNRAP. This CDR3 reads CASGPTDSSTYNEQFF. In nucleotides, the CDR3 is TGTGCTAGTGGCCCGACGGACAGCTCCACCTACAATGAGCAGTTCTTC.

The V call is TRBV7-8, the J call TRBJ1-4, with TRBD1 matching 8 bases. The junction had 6 bases not matched to a gene; V was cut back by 1 base and J by 5 bases. The CDR3 sequence is 16 residues long. Germline CDR1 reads SGHVS; CDR2 reads FQNEAQ. The CDR3 is CASSLGNTGGNEKLFF. The CDR3 nucleotides read TGTGCCAGCAGCTTAGGCAATACAGGGGGAAATGAAAAACTGTTTTTT.

The V call is TRBV2, the J call TRBJ1-2; possible D gene TRBD1, 6 bases. V dropped 1 base and J dropped 8 bases, with 17 bases sitting between them. CDR3 length: 15 amino acids. Germline lookup yields CDR1 SNHLY and CDR2 FYNNEI. The DNA for the CDR3 is TGTGCCAGCAGTGAAGTGGTGTCGGGGGCGGTCGGCTACACCTTC. It specifies CASSEVVSGAVGYTF.

This chain links TRBV9 with TRBJ2-1, with D unresolved. V lost 4 bases and J lost 7, with 18 bases in between. Looked up from germline, CDR1 is SGDLS and CDR2 is YYNGEE. The CDR3 length is 15 residues. CDR3 amino acids: CASSSRLVPRNEQFF. The DNA for the CDR3 is TGTGCCAGCAGCTCCCGGCTGGTTCCTCGGAATGAGCAGTTCTTC. Supplemented by reference TRBV9 and TRBJ2-1, the full variable domain reads DSGVTQTPKHLITATGQRVTLRCSPRSGDLSVYWYQQSLDQGLQFLIQYYNGEERAKGNILERFSAQQFPDLHSELNLSSLELGDSALYFCASSSRLVPRNEQFFGPGTRLTVL.

In nucleotides, the CDR3 is TGCGCCAGCAGCCAAGAACGGGGAGGAGGGCCATGGGCCAAAAACATTCAGTACTTC. Amino acids: CASSQERGGGPWAKNIQYF. This chain uses TRBV4-1 with TRBJ2-4, with D tentatively TRBD2 (6 bases). CDR1 MGHRA and CDR2 YSYEKL come from the germline V gene. The V end lost 0 bases, the J end lost 1 base, and 19 bases lay between the germline ends. This CDR3 contains 19 residues.

The CDR3: CASSLGTSGYNEQFF. The CDR3 region has the DNA TGTGCCAGCAGCTTAGGGACTAGCGGATACAATGAGCAGTTCTTC. The chain joins TRBV7-9 to TRBJ2-1; 10 nucleotides match TRBD2. This CDR3 has 15 amino acids. Trimming removed 1 base from V and 4 bases from J; junction bases left unmatched: 1. Germline lookup yields CDR1 SEHNR and CDR2 FQNEAQ (reference sequence).

The chain is built from TRBV9 and TRBJ1-3, with unresolved D. V dropped 3 bases and J dropped 0 bases, with 28 bases sitting between them. Per the germline V gene, CDR1 is SGDLS and CDR2 is YYNGEE. The CDR3 runs 21 residues. As DNA, the CDR3 is TGTGCCAGCAGCGGACGCCCCGGGTCACCGCTCGAAACTTCCTCTGGAAACACCATATATTTT. Translation gives CASSGRPGSPLETSSGNTIYF. The full variable domain, completed using reference TRBV9 and TRBJ1-3, is DSGVTQTPKHLITATGQRVTLRCSPRSGDLSVYWYQQSLDQGLQFLIQYYNGEERAKGNILERFSAQQFPDLHSELNLSSLELGDSALYFCASSGRPGSPLETSSGNTIYFGEGSWLTVV.

The V gene is TRBV6-1, the J gene TRBJ2-7; 7 nucleotides agree with TRBD1. The germline V gene has CDR1 MNHNS and CDR2 SASEGT. The ends lost 1 base at V and 3 bases at J; junction bases unmatched: 9. This CDR3 is 16 amino acids long. This CDR3 is CASSEGGTVTYYEQYF. CDR3 nucleotide sequence: TGTGCCAGCAGTGAAGGAGGGACAGTGACTTACTACGAGCAGTACTTC.

The chain links TRBV5-1 to TRBJ2-3; D uncertain. Germline CDR1 reads SGHRS; CDR2 reads YFSETQ. V lost 5 bases and J lost 0, with 10 bases in between. The CDR3 is made up of 14 amino acids. The chain's CDR3 is CASRVSPSTDTQYF. The CDR3 nucleotides are TGCGCCAGCAGAGTGAGCCCTAGCACAGATACGCAGTATTTT.